The present T cell receptor (beta chain) was sequenced within a study of T cell responses to AZD1222 COVID-19 vaccine. Study-wide results and caveats: Baseline serostatus was positive in only a handful of AZD1222 recipients. Most donors were white British and more were female, and clonal diversity was possibly underestimated. Close to half of spike-specific TCRs reportedly recognize unmutated variant regions. At 160-218 and 743-854, vaccine-associated CD4 TCRs were dominant, and they spanned spike.

On this clone itself: The antigen is unknown.

Germline-derived CDR1 and CDR2 are LNHDA and SQIVND (reference sequence). The CDR3 covers 13 residues. V lost 3 bases, J lost 2 bases, and 7 bases lay in between. Data came from immunoSEQ multiplex PCR; TCRdb stores just in-frame clones and leaves some out. The sample consists of 150,000 or so clones, roughly nine tenths of them appearing once. V gene TRBV19 combines with J gene TRBJ1-2; tentative D call: TRBD1 (5 bases). The sample here was peripheral blood, taken on day 0 of AZD1222 vaccination. The sequence was collected from an adult in good health. The CDR3 sequence is CASSMSGNYGYTF. CDR3 DNA sequence: TGTGCCAGTAGTATGTCAGGGAACTATGGCTACACCTTC.